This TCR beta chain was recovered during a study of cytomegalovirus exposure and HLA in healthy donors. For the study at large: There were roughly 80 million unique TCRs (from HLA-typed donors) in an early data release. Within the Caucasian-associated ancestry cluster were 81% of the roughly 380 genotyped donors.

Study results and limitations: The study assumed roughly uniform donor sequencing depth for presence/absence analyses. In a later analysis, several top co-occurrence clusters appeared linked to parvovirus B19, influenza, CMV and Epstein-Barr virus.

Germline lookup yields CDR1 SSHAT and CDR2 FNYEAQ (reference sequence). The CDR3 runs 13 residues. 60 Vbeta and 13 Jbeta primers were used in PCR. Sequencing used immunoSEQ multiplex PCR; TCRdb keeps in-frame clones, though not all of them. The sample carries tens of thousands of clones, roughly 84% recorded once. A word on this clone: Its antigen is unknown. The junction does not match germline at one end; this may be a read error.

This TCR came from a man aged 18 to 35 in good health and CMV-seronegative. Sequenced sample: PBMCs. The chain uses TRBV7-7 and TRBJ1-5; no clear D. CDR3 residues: CASSLYLDQPQHF. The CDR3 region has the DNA TGTGCTAGCAGCTTATATTTAGATCAGCCCCAGCATTTT.